Listed below are T cell receptor beta chains from one sample, sequenced in a study of blood T cell repertoires in COVID-19. The table came from immunoSEQ multiplex PCR; TCRdb's copy has only in-frame clones and leaves some out. The sample shows about 140,000 clones, 60% to 80% of them seen only once. The specimen was PBMCs or T cells enriched from blood (not recorded which). Every receptor here comes from a woman aged 45-65 years who had recovered from COVID-19. CDR3s include the opening cysteine and the closing phenylalanine or tryptophan. Fields, in order: J gene, CDR3 length, V gene, D gene, clone size, CDR3 protein, CDR3 DNA. A D gene is named only where the DNA matches it firmly. Clone size is not always given. Where it is, it says once, few, many or a class for expanded clones.

TRBJ2-7 | 15 | TRBV11-3 | TRBD2 | . | CASSPRTSGSYEQYF | TGTGCCAGCAGCCCCCGGACTAGCGGCTCCTACGAGCAGTACTTC
TRBJ2-6 | 15 | TRBV7-3 | . | few | CASSPSTTGANVLTF | TGTGCCAGCAGCCCCTCGACAACTGGGGCCAACGTCCTGACTTTC
TRBJ1-1 | 16 | TRBV9 | TRBD1 | . | CASSDPLTGANTEAFF | TGTGCCAGCAGCGACCCTCTGACAGGGGCGAACACTGAAGCTTTCTTT
TRBJ1-2 | 15 | TRBV24-1 | TRBD1 | . | CATSDLRAGGYGYTF | TGTGCCACCAGTGATTTGCGGGCAGGGGGCTATGGCTACACCTTC
TRBJ1-5 | 18 | TRBV28 | TRBD1 | . | CASSLSPGQGASNQPQHF | TGTGCCAGCAGTTTATCCCCCGGACAGGGGGCTAGCAATCAGCCCCAGCATTTT
TRBJ2-6 | 18 | TRBV19 | TRBD1 | . | CASSRRTGGSSGANVLTF | TGTGCCAGTAGTCGCAGGACAGGGGGCAGCTCTGGGGCCAACGTCCTGACTTTC
TRBJ1-2 | 13 | TRBV12-3/TRBV12-4 | TRBD1 | few | CASSIGQASGYTF | TGTGCCAGCAGTATAGGACAGGCCTCTGGCTACACCTTC
TRBJ1-3 | 11 | TRBV6-5 | . | once | CASREANTIYF | TGTGCCAGCAGGGAGGCTAACACCATATATTTT
TRBJ1-2 | 13 | TRBV19 | TRBD1 | . | CASSMGQGDGYTF | TGTGCCAGTAGTATGGGACAGGGGGATGGCTACACCTTC
TRBJ1-5 | 14 | TRBV6-5 | TRBD1 | . | CASSTQGERQPQHF | TGTGCCAGCAGTACTCAGGGGGAGAGACAGCCCCAGCATTTT
TRBJ2-3 | 12 | TRBV5-4 | . | . | CASSSYTDTQYF | TGTGCCAGCAGTTCGTACACAGATACGCAGTATTTT
TRBJ1-2 | 16 | TRBV3-1/TRBV3-2 | . | . | CASSQEDWGGNYGYTF | TGTGCCAGCAGCCAAGAAGATTGGGGGGGTAACTATGGCTACACCTTC
TRBJ1-1 | 13 | TRBV30 | . | . | CAWEQASGTEAFF | TGTGCCTGGGAACAGGCCTCGGGCACTGAAGCTTTCTTT
TRBJ2-1 | 19 | TRBV7-3 | TRBD2 | once | CASSLPRTSGSFSYNEQFF | TGTGCCAGCAGCTTACCCCGGACTAGCGGGAGTTTTTCCTACAATGAGCAGTTCTTC
TRBJ2-1 | 15 | TRBV7-3 | TRBD2 | . | CASSQRLAGRDEQFF | TGTGCCAGCAGCCAACGTTTAGCGGGGCGCGATGAGCAGTTCTTC
TRBJ1-1 | 15 | TRBV7-6 | TRBD1 | . | CASSPDDRGRTEAFF | TGTGCCAGCAGCCCCGACGACAGGGGGAGGACTGAAGCTTTCTTT
TRBJ1-2 | 14 | TRBV6-5 | TRBD1 | . | CASSRGQGDYGYTF | TGTGCCAGCAGTAGGGGACAGGGTGACTATGGCTACACCTTC
TRBJ1-2 | 14 | TRBV5-1 | TRBD1 | . | CASSLGQGMVGYTF | TGCGCCAGCAGCCTGGGACAGGGTATGGTCGGCTACACCTTC
TRBJ1-4 | 15 | TRBV21-1 | . | . | CASSKEGGNNEKLFF | TGTGCCAGCAGCAAAGAGGGGGGGAATAATGAAAAACTGTTTTTT
TRBJ1-3 | 14 | TRBV5-5 | . | . | CASSLVGNRDTIYF | TGTGCCAGCAGCTTGGTGGGGAACAGGGACACCATATATTTT
TRBJ2-7 | 16 | TRBV18 | . | once | CASSPPQTSISYEQYF | TGTGCCAGCTCACCACCCCAGACAAGTATCTCCTACGAGCAGTACTTC
TRBJ2-3 | 20 | TRBV30 | TRBD2 | few | CAWSDPTSAGGPLSADTQYF | TGTGCCTGGAGTGACCCCACTTCGGCGGGGGGCCCCTTGAGCGCAGATACGCAGTATTTT
TRBJ1-1 | 14 | TRBV7-9 | TRBD1 | few | CASSQTGDRPEAFF | TGTGCCAGCAGCCAAACAGGGGATCGACCTGAAGCTTTCTTT